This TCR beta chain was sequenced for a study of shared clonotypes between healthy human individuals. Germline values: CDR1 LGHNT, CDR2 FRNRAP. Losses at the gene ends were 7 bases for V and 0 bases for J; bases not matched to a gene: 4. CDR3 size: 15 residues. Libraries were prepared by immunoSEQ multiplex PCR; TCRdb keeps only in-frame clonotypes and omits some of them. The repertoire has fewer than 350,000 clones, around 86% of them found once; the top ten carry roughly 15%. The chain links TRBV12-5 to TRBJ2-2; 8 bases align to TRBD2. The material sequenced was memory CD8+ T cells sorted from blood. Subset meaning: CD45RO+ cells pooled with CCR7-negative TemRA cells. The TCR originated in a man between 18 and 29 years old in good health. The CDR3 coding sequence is TGTGCTAGTGAATTAGCGGGGACGAACACCGGGGAGCTGTTTTTT. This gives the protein CASELAGTNTGELFF.